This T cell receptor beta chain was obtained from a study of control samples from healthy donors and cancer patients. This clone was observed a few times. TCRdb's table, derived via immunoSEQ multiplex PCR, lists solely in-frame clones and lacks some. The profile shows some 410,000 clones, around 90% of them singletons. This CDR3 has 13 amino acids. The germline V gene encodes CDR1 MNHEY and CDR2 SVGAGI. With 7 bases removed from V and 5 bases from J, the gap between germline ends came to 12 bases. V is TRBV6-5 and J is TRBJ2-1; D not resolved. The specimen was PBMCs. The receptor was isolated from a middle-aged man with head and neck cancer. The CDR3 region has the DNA TGTGCCAGCACCTATAGTCTAAACAATGAGCAGTTCTTC. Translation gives CASTYSLNNEQFF.